The T cell receptor beta chain described here comes from a study of cytomegalovirus exposure and HLA in healthy donors. With regard to this clone: Its specificity is not known.

Donors were drawn from the 120-subject validation cohort, separate from the approximately 620-subject first cohort. General observations from the study: That first-cohort TCR clusters tended to co-occur in the 120 or so validation repertoires was found in a later analysis. Published work reported that the classifier diagnosed cytomegalovirus status with high specificity and sensitivity.

The CDR3 totals 13 residues. Per the germline V gene, CDR1 is SGHKS and CDR2 is YYEKEE (reference sequence). V lost 2 bases to trimming and J lost 7 bases, with 7 bases between them. The table came from immunoSEQ multiplex PCR; TCRdb's copy has only in-frame clones and leaves some out. The sample lists some 170,000 clones, roughly 86% occurring once. The gene calls are TRBV5-5 and TRBJ1-6; D remains ambiguous. The receptor's source is a man between 18 and 35 years old in good health and CMV-seropositive. What was sequenced was PBMCs. The CDR3 here is CASSLTENSPLHF. The CDR3 DNA reads as TGTGCCAGCAGCTTAACGGAGAATTCACCCCTCCACTTT. The whole variable domain, filled in from reference TRBV5-5 and TRBJ1-6, reads DAGVTQSPTHLIKTRGQQVTLRCSPISGHKSVSWYQQVLGQGPQFIFQYYEKEERGRGNFPDRFSARQFPNYSSELNVNALLLGDSALYLCASSLTENSPLHFGNGTRLTVT.